This entry lists 9 T cell receptor beta chains sequenced from one sample in a study of OX40 agonist ivuxolimab in advanced cancers. The data were produced by immunoSEQ multiplex PCR, yet TCRdb's version contains in-frame clones alone and is incomplete. This table has around 50,000 clones, about 88% appearing once. The sequences come from CD4+ or CD8+ T cells sorted from blood, collected in a trial of the OX40 agonist ivuxolimab. The receptors were gathered from an adult with an advanced solid tumor such as melanoma, head and neck, liver or kidney cancer.

V and J are TRBV9 and TRBJ2-5, with TRBD1 matching over 10 bases. This CDR3 has 17 amino acids. CDR1 and CDR2 (germline): SGDLS, YYNGEE. V shed 4 bases and J 5 bases; nucleotides not matched to a gene: 14. The DNA of the CDR3 is TGTGCCAGCAGCCACGGAGACAGGGGGCGCCCTTGGGAGACCCAGTACTTC. It encodes CASSHGDRGRPWETQYF.

This clone appeared a single time. V and J are TRBV4-1 and TRBJ2-7, with 7 nucleotides matching TRBD1. Per the germline V gene, CDR1 is MGHRA and CDR2 is YSYEKL. This CDR3 has 14 amino acids. With 4 bases clipped from V and 2 bases from J, the junction kept 5 bases outside the gene matches. CDR3 amino acids: CASSPNDRAYEQYF. CDR3 coding DNA: TGCGCCAGCAGCCCCAACGACAGGGCCTACGAGCAGTACTTC.

The V call is TRBV25-1, the J call TRBJ2-1; D gene uncertain. The V and J ends lost 10 bases and 9 bases respectively, with 10 bases between them. The CDR3 length is 10 residues. CDR1 MGHDK and CDR2 SYGVNS come from the germline V gene. The CDR3 sequence is CATRDGEQFF. The CDR3 DNA is TGTGCCACCCGCGACGGTGAGCAGTTCTTC.

The V call is TRBV6-5, the J call TRBJ2-1; perhaps TRBD1 as D (6 bases). Trimming took 2 bases from V and 9 from J, leaving 11 bases between them. Germline-derived CDR1 and CDR2 are MNHEY and SVGAGI. This CDR3 region has 13 residues. The chain's CDR3 is CASSYGLGGEQFF. The CDR3 nucleotides read TGTGCCAGCAGTTACGGTCTAGGGGGTGAGCAGTTCTTC.

The CDR3 DNA follows: TGTGCCAGCAGTGAATCCCGAGGAGATCAGCCCCAGCATTTT. Protein product: CASSESRGDQPQHF. The J gene is TRBJ1-5, the V gene TRBV6-1, with D hard to call. The V gene lost 2 bases and the J gene lost 5 bases, with 10 bases spanning the gap. Germline V gene lookup returns CDR1 MNHNS and CDR2 SASEGT. The CDR3 has 14 residues.

On this clone itself: Relative to the germline gene, one junction end is altered; a read error may explain this. The V call is TRBV28, the J call TRBJ2-7, with TRBD2 matching over 13 bases. This CDR3 contains 13 residues. In germline, CDR1 is MDHEN, CDR2 SYDVKM. As DNA, the CDR3 is TGTGCCAGCAGTTTGGGACTAGCGGGAAGTGGGGACTTC. It is translated as CASSLGLAGSGDF.

The rearrangement uses TRBV10-3 and TRBJ2-7, with 11 bases aligning to TRBD2. CDR1 and CDR2 (germline): ENHRY, SYGVKD. J gave up 3 bases and V 6 bases, and 7 bases lay outside the gene matches. CDR3 length: 15 amino acids. The CDR3 DNA follows: TGTGCCATCAGCACAAGACTAGCGGGAAACTACGAGCAGTACTTC. Protein product: CAISTRLAGNYEQYF.

This sequence joins TRBV6-5 and TRBJ1-4; the D gene is possibly TRBD1 (5 bases). The CDR3 loop spans 15 amino acids. The V end was cut by 2 bases, the J end by 4 bases, with 11 bases between. Germline loops: CDR1 MNHEY, CDR2 SVGAGI. CDR3 sequence reads: CASSYEGRHNEKLFF. The CDR3 DNA reads TGTGCCAGCAGTTACGAGGGGCGCCATAATGAAAAACTGTTTTTT.

This chain links TRBV2 with TRBJ2-3, with D uncertain. This CDR3 region has 14 residues. Trimming stripped 1 base from V and 1 base from J, with 6 bases between. The germline V gene has CDR1 SNHLY and CDR2 FYNNEI. The CDR3 protein is CASSEGGGTDTQYF. CDR3 sequence (DNA): TGTGCCAGCAGTGAAGGGGGTGGCACAGATACGCAGTATTTT.